This T cell receptor beta chain derives from a study of T cell changes during pregnancy in multiple sclerosis. Germline loops: CDR1 KGHSH, CDR2 LQKENI. Between the trimmed V and J ends, which lost 3 bases and 7 bases, there was a span of 12 bases. This CDR3 comprises 13 residues. TCRdb's table, derived via immunoSEQ multiplex PCR, lists solely in-frame clones and lacks some. The table lists around 68,000 clones, approximately 90% of them singletons. The chain is built from TRBV18 and TRBJ1-1; no definite D call. The sequenced sample was peripheral blood, obtained in the third trimester of pregnancy. The receptor's source is a female donor with multiple sclerosis, enrolled in a pregnancy study. CDR3 sequence reads: CASSPFSRDEAFF. For the CDR3, the DNA is TGTGCCAGCTCACCTTTCAGTCGGGATGAAGCTTTCTTT.